These 4 T cell receptor beta chains originate from one sample sequenced in a study of shared clonotypes between healthy human individuals. CD45RO negativity and positive selection for CCR7 defined naive CD8 cells, a population that excluded terminally differentiated effector memory CD45RA+ cells. The protocol was immunoSEQ multiplex PCR, while the TCRdb copy is restricted to in-frame clones and leaves out a portion. The table records about 1,800,000 clones, approximately 95% of them present only once. Sequenced: naive CD8+ T cells sorted from blood. These receptors all come from a man younger than 30 in good health.

This chain joins TRBV6-1 and TRBJ2-5; no clear D gene. There are 13 residues in the CDR3. Per germline, CDR1 MNHNS and CDR2 SASEGT. Trimming removed 8 bases at V and 1 base at J, with 11 bases between. CDR3 DNA: TGTGCCAGCGTTCCACGGACCCAAGAGACCCAGTACTTC. This translates into CASVPRTQETQYF.

The chain employs TRBV5-4 and TRBJ1-1; 7 bases are shared with TRBD1. Germline CDR1 and CDR2: SGHNT and YYREEE (reference sequence). CDR3 size: 12 residues. After removal of 6 bases from V and 8 bases from J, the junction contained 7 bases not matched to a gene. The CDR3 region is CASKGGGLEAFF. The CDR3 coding sequence is TGTGCCAGCAAGGGAGGGGGCTTGGAAGCTTTCTTT.

V gene TRBV7-2 combines with J gene TRBJ1-6, with no clear D. The germline V gene has CDR1 SGHTA and CDR2 FQGNSA. V was trimmed by 6 bases and J by 5 bases, leaving 14 bases between them. The length of the CDR3 is 15 residues. The CDR3 reads CASRPRTYDNSPLHF. The CDR3 coding sequence is TGTGCCAGCAGGCCCAGGACGTACGATAATTCACCCCTCCACTTT.

This chain connects TRBV11-1 to TRBJ2-1; 11 bases match TRBD2. V dropped 4 bases and J dropped 15; count of bases not matched to a gene: 5. Per germline, CDR1 SGHAT and CDR2 FQDESV (reference sequence). The CDR3 has 12 amino acids. CDR3 loop: CASSYSGGALFF. For the CDR3, the DNA is TGTGCCAGCAGCTATAGCGGGGGGGCCCTGTTCTTC.